This T cell receptor (beta chain) emerged from a study of blood T cell repertoires in COVID-19. In the authors' workflow: From reference gene primer amplification, estimates of nucleated cell counts were derived. TCRdb keeps only in-frame clones here, not all; method: immunoSEQ multiplex PCR. That table supplies the V and J calls and clone size; D and trimming were determined from the DNA. The table lists 95,000 to 100,000 clones, under 90% of them singletons, with 24% in the top ten. The table lists this clone with a few counts. The CDR3 is made up of 14 amino acids. With 4 bases clipped from V and 3 bases from J, the junction kept 8 bases outside the gene matches. CDR1 is GTSNPN and CDR2 is SVGIG in the germline V gene (reference sequence).

Sequenced: peripheral blood. The clonotype comes from a human donor in a cohort sampled during active COVID-19. The rearrangement joins TRBV30 to TRBJ2-7; TRBD2 matches at 8 bases. The CDR3 spells CAWITGTRDYEQYF. The DNA of the CDR3 is TGTGCCTGGATCACCGGGACTAGAGACTACGAGCAGTACTTC.